The 32 T cell receptor beta chains presented below share a single source sample, sequenced in a study of control samples from healthy donors and cancer patients. Profiling relied on immunoSEQ multiplex PCR, and the TCRdb table lists in-frame clones only, not all of them. The data contain over 150,000 clones, approximately 96% of them seen just once; the ten biggest clones take up 1%. Sequenced: blood. Receptor source: a woman in her twenties or thirties in good health.

The DNA for the CDR3 is TGCGCCAGCCTGGTAGGGGCGGCCGTACCCACCCTCGGCACTGAAGCTTTCTTT. Translation gives CASLVGAAVPTLGTEAFF. The chain links TRBV10-1 to TRBJ1-1; D might be TRBD1 (5 bases). Germline assignment: CDR1 WNHNN and CDR2 SYGVQD (reference sequence). The CDR3 consists of 18 residues. V lost 8 bases to trimming and J lost 4 bases, with 29 bases between them.

This clone is a singleton in its sample. The chain uses TRBV9 and TRBJ2-1; TRBD2 aligns across 8 bases. The CDR3 runs 13 residues. CDR1 and CDR2 from the germline V gene are SGDLS and YYNGEE. V lost 2 bases and J lost 15; bases outside the gene matches: 10. CDR3: CASSVPGTSSLFF. The CDR3 nucleotides read TGTGCCAGCAGCGTGCCAGGGACTAGTAGTTTGTTCTTC.

The V call is TRBV4-1, the J call TRBJ1-1; a weak D match, TRBD1 (6 bases). This CDR3 region has 13 residues. The germline CDR1 and CDR2 sequences are MGHRA and YSYEKL. V lost 0 bases to trimming and J lost 11 bases, with 13 bases between them. The CDR3 here is CASSQELGGIAFF. The CDR3 DNA reads TGCGCCAGCAGCCAAGAGCTCGGGGGCATTGCTTTCTTT.

J is TRBJ2-1 and V is TRBV6-1, with a tentative D call TRBD2 (6 bases). Germline CDR1 reads MNHNS; CDR2 reads SASEGT. Trimming left V 3 bases short and J 6 bases short, with 9 bases between. This CDR3 comprises 13 residues. The CDR3 DNA reads as TGTGCCAGCAGTGACGTTAGCGGCAATGAGCAGTTCTTC. Amino acid sequence: CASSDVSGNEQFF.

The chain employs TRBV19 and TRBJ2-2; D is ambiguous. V was trimmed by 3 bases and J by 1 base, leaving 6 bases between them. The germline V gene encodes CDR1 LNHDA and CDR2 SQIVND (reference sequence). The CDR3 extends over 14 amino acids. The CDR3 here is CASSIGRNTGELFF. For the CDR3, the DNA is TGTGCCAGTAGTATCGGCAGGAACACCGGGGAGCTGTTTTTT. The full variable domain, rest sourced from reference TRBV19 and TRBJ2-2, is DGGITQSPKYLFRKEGQNVTLSCEQNLNHDAMYWYRQDPGQGLRLIYYSQIVNDFQKGDIAEGYSVSREKKESFPLTVTSAQKNPTAFYLCASSIGRNTGELFFGEGSRLTVL.

This chain connects TRBV3-1 (or the pseudogene TRBV3-2) to TRBJ2-7; D gene uncertain. Trimming removed 4 bases from V and 7 bases from J, with 17 bases in between. The CDR3 has 14 amino acids. Germline V lookup: CDR1 LGHDT, CDR2 YNNKEL (reference sequence). Here the CDR3 DNA reads TGTGCCAGCAGCCCATTACAGTACTCTACAGAGCAGTACTTC. Its translation is CASSPLQYSTEQYF.

This clone appeared once. This sequence joins TRBV10-3 and TRBJ1-1, with TRBD1 identical over 9 bases. V lost 4 bases to trimming and J lost 2 bases; unmatched junction nucleotides: 5. The CDR3 runs 15 residues. Looked up from germline, CDR1 is ENHRY and CDR2 is SYGVKD. CDR3 sequence (DNA): TGTGCCATCAGTGCGGGGACAGGGAGAAACACTGAAGCTTTCTTT. Its translation is CAISAGTGRNTEAFF.

This clone appeared once. This sequence joins TRBV7-9 and TRBJ2-5, with 8 nucleotides matching TRBD2. The CDR3 is made up of 14 amino acids. Germline CDR1 SEHNR, CDR2 FQNEAQ (reference sequence). V lost 3 bases, J lost 4 bases, and 4 bases stayed unmatched. The CDR3 DNA reads as TGTGCCAGCAGCTTTGGCGGGAGGAGAGAGACCCAGTACTTC. It translates to CASSFGGRRETQYF.

The J gene is TRBJ2-5, the V gene TRBV4-1; 10 bases agree with TRBD2. Trimming cost V 0 bases and J 5 bases; bases outside gene matches: 6. Germline V gene data show CDR1 as MGHRA and CDR2 as YSYEKL. The CDR3 sequence is 16 residues long. The DNA for the CDR3 is TGCGCCAGCAGCCAAGATGCTAGCGGGAGTCTGGAGACCCAGTACTTC. Its translation is CASSQDASGSLETQYF.

DNA of the CDR3: TGTGCCTGGAGTGAGGACATGAGAAAGACTGAAGCTTTCTTT. Encoded protein: CAWSEDMRKTEAFF. The chain employs TRBV30 and TRBJ1-1; maybe TRBD1 (5 bases). Germline V lookup: CDR1 GTSNPN, CDR2 SVGIG (reference sequence). This CDR3 is 14 amino acids long. V dropped 1 base and J dropped 5 bases, with 14 bases sitting between them.

This chain joins TRBV6-1 and TRBJ1-5; 7 bases fit TRBD1. After removal of 3 bases from V and 2 bases from J, the junction contained 4 bases not matched to a gene. The CDR3 totals 15 residues. Germline V gene data show CDR1 as MNHNS and CDR2 as SASEGT. In DNA, the CDR3 is TGTGCCAGCAGTGATGAGGGGACAGGCAATCAGCCCCAGCATTTT. It is translated as CASSDEGTGNQPQHF.

This clone was seen once. The chain is built from TRBV7-2 and TRBJ1-2; D not certain. CDR3 length: 12 amino acids. The V gene's germline CDR1 is SGHTA and CDR2 FQGNSA. With 0 bases removed from V and 5 bases from J, the gap between germline ends came to 4 bases. The CDR3 coding sequence is TGTGCCAGCAGCTTAGCGTCTTATGGCTACACCTTC. Protein sequence: CASSLASYGYTF.

This sequence joins TRBV7-2 and TRBJ2-2; D is unresolved. Trimming pared 6 bases from V and 7 bases from J, leaving 12 bases between. The CDR3 totals 13 residues. Germline assignment: CDR1 SGHTA and CDR2 FQGNSA. CDR3 sequence (DNA): TGTGCCAGCAGACTTACTCTGGTCGGGGAGCTGTTTTTT. As protein: CASRLTLVGELFF.

The V gene is TRBV5-1, the J gene TRBJ1-1; TRBD1 agrees at 8 bases. V was clipped by 0 bases and J by 4 bases; unmatched bases: 2. This CDR3 region has 14 residues. CDR1 and CDR2 from the germline V gene are SGHRS and YFSETQ. The CDR3 DNA reads TGCGCCAGCAGCTTGGCAGGGGGCGGCACTGAAGCTTTCTTT. Encoded protein: CASSLAGGGTEAFF.

The chain has TRBV5-5 and TRBJ2-2; D possibly corresponds to TRBD2 (7 bases). This CDR3 contains 15 residues. Germline V lookup: CDR1 SGHKS, CDR2 YYEKEE (reference sequence). Trimming took off 6 bases at V and 6 bases at J, with 18 bases between the two ends. The chain's CDR3 is CASMLQGGDPGELFF. The CDR3, as DNA: TGTGCCAGCATGCTCCAAGGGGGGGACCCCGGGGAGCTGTTTTTT.

The chain uses TRBV5-1 and TRBJ1-1; a weak D match, TRBD1 (5 bases). In germline, CDR1 is SGHRS, CDR2 YFSETQ. With 7 bases removed from V and 1 base from J, the gap between germline ends came to 11 bases. The CDR3 totals 13 residues. The CDR3 region is CASRLGANTEAFF. The DNA for the CDR3 is TGCGCCAGCCGCCTTGGGGCGAACACTGAAGCTTTCTTT.

V and J are TRBV5-6 and TRBJ1-1; D unclear. CDR1 is SGHDT and CDR2 is YYEEEE in the germline V gene. V lost 1 base and J 4 bases, leaving 14 bases between the germline ends. The CDR3 sequence is 15 residues long. CDR3 loop: CASSLKLRLPTEAFF. Written as DNA, the CDR3 is TGTGCCAGCAGCTTGAAACTGCGCCTCCCCACTGAAGCTTTCTTT.

Regarding this clone: Mismatch with germline at one junction end may stem from a read error. This sequence joins TRBV3-1 (or the pseudogene TRBV3-2) and TRBJ2-7; D call uncertain. CDR1 LGHDT and CDR2 YNNKEL come from the germline V gene (reference sequence). The length of the CDR3 is 11 residues. The CDR3 protein is CASGQNYEQYF. Here the CDR3 DNA reads TGTGCCAGCGGCCAGAACTACGAGCAGTACTTC.

CDR3 sequence reads: CASSEGLLPRPQHF. In DNA form, the CDR3 reads TGCGCCAGCAGTGAGGGACTCCTCCCGAGACCCCAGCATTTT. The V and J genes are TRBV10-2 and TRBJ1-5; D is unresolved. Germline-derived CDR1 and CDR2 are WSHSY and SAAADI. V was pared by 2 bases and J by 10 bases, with 15 bases between. The CDR3 runs to 14 residues.

The chain is built from TRBV3-1 (or the pseudogene TRBV3-2) and TRBJ1-5, with D unclear. V was pared by 2 bases and J by 1 base, with 0 bases between. Looked up from germline, CDR1 is LGHDT and CDR2 is YNNKEL (reference sequence). CDR3 length: 12 amino acids. The CDR3 protein is CASSQSNQPQHF. In DNA, the CDR3 is TGTGCCAGCAGCCAAAGCAATCAGCCCCAGCATTTT.

This clone appeared a single time. The chain combines TRBV28 with TRBJ1-1; a weak D match, TRBD1 (5 bases). This CDR3 is built from 13 residues. Trimming took off 7 bases at V and 5 bases at J, with 14 bases between the two ends. Germline-derived CDR1 and CDR2 are MDHEN and SYDVKM. This CDR3 reads CASTWGWETEAFF. CDR3 DNA sequence: TGTGCCAGCACCTGGGGGTGGGAAACTGAAGCTTTCTTT.

The rearrangement joins TRBV10-3 to TRBJ1-1, with 7 positions matching TRBD1. The CDR3 covers 13 residues. The V gene end was trimmed by 2 bases and the J gene end by 7 bases; junction bases not matched to a gene: 4. CDR1 is ENHRY and CDR2 is SYGVKD in the germline V gene. The CDR3 bases are TGTGCCATCAGTGAGCCCGGGACAGTTGAAGCTTTCTTT. Encoded protein: CAISEPGTVEAFF.

The rearrangement links TRBV30 to TRBJ1-5; maybe TRBD1 (6 bases). V was shortened by 3 bases and J by 2 bases, with 14 bases between the two germline ends. Germline V gene lookup returns CDR1 GTSNPN and CDR2 SVGIG (reference sequence). CDR3 length equals 15 residues. In DNA form, the CDR3 reads TGTGCCTGGAGAACGGGGGCAGGGGGCAATCAGCCCCAGCATTTT. Its translation: CAWRTGAGGNQPQHF.

CDR3: CAWQRDRVEKLFF. The DNA for the CDR3 is TGTGCCTGGCAACGGGACAGGGTTGAAAAACTGTTTTTT. This sequence joins TRBV30 and TRBJ1-4; TRBD1 matches at 9 bases. Germline CDR1 GTSNPN, CDR2 SVGIG (reference sequence). The CDR3 is 13 amino acids. With V trimmed by 5 bases and J by 7 bases, 5 bases remained unmatched.

Only one count was recorded for this clone. This same CDR3 is encoded by further DNA sequences in the sample. The rearrangement links TRBV5-1 to TRBJ2-1, with 7 positions matching TRBD2. This CDR3 spans 16 amino acids. Trimming cost V 0 bases and J 0 bases; bases outside gene matches: 3. Looked up from germline, CDR1 is SGHRS and CDR2 is YFSETQ. CDR3 sequence: CASSLGGSSSYNEQFF. The CDR3, as DNA: TGCGCCAGCAGCTTGGGCGGGAGTAGCTCCTACAATGAGCAGTTCTTC.

This clone was seen a single time. The V call is TRBV5-1, the J call TRBJ1-1; D call uncertain. CDR1 and CDR2 (germline): SGHRS, YFSETQ. CDR3 length equals 13 residues. The germline V and J ends were trimmed by 0 bases and 4 bases, with 7 bases remaining between them. The CDR3: CASSLGRVTEAFF. CDR3 sequence (DNA): TGCGCCAGCAGCTTGGGGAGAGTCACTGAAGCTTTCTTT.

This chain connects TRBV5-4 to TRBJ2-3; possible D gene TRBD1, 6 bases. CDR3 length: 16 residues. V was cut by 5 bases and J by 2 bases, with 18 bases left in between. Looked up from germline, CDR1 is SGHNT and CDR2 is YYREEE (reference sequence). The CDR3 DNA follows: TGTGCCAGCAGTACTCCAGGGGCGGACTTCACAGATACGCAGTATTTT. Protein sequence: CASSTPGADFTDTQYF.

J is TRBJ1-1 and V is TRBV6-5, with 8 positions matching TRBD1. From germline, CDR1 is MNHEY and CDR2 SVGAGI. Germline trimming cut 2 bases from V and 3 bases from J; bases unmatched to any gene: 5. CDR3 length equals 15 residues. The CDR3 sequence: CASSYIGRGHTEAFF. The CDR3 nucleotides are TGTGCCAGCAGTTACATAGGCAGGGGGCACACTGAAGCTTTCTTT.

The gene calls are TRBV5-6 and TRBJ2-6; perhaps TRBD1 as D (5 bases). CDR3 length: 14 amino acids. CDR1 is SGHDT, CDR2 YYEEEE, per germline. Trimming pared 4 bases from V and 4 bases from J, leaving 9 bases between. CDR3 DNA: TGTGCCAGCAGCCAGGGCTCCGGGGCCAACGTCCTGACTTTC. Its protein is CASSQGSGANVLTF.

The chain recombines TRBV5-1 with TRBJ2-3; D is possibly TRBD1 (5 bases). CDR3 length: 14 amino acids. The V and J ends lost 0 bases and 4 bases respectively, with 9 bases between them. The germline V gene encodes CDR1 SGHRS and CDR2 YFSETQ. CDR3 sequence reads: CASSLAGRADTQYF. The CDR3 DNA reads TGCGCCAGCAGCTTGGCGGGCAGGGCAGATACGCAGTATTTT.

The chain recombines TRBV7-9 with TRBJ2-2; no definite D call. Trimming took off 0 bases at V and 5 bases at J, with 7 bases between the two ends. The CDR3 loop spans 14 amino acids. CDR1 SEHNR and CDR2 FQNEAQ come from the germline V gene (reference sequence). The DNA of the CDR3 is TGTGCCAGCAGCTTAGCCCTGGGGACCGGGGAGCTGTTTTTT. It codes for CASSLALGTGELFF.

The chain is built from TRBV30 and TRBJ2-1; D unresolved. The CDR3 is made up of 12 amino acids. The germline V gene has CDR1 GTSNPN and CDR2 SVGIG (reference sequence). The germline V and J ends were trimmed by 4 bases and 3 bases, with 7 bases remaining between them. The CDR3 region is CAWTENYNEQFF. CDR3 DNA sequence: TGTGCCTGGACGGAAAACTACAATGAGCAGTTCTTC.